This T cell receptor (beta chain) was identified in a study of shared clonotypes between healthy human individuals. Only Caucasian adults living in Nashville, Tennessee made up the donor group. Evenly divided among several immunoSEQ plates was the genomic DNA of each subset. Original processing methods: Filtering differed because ImmunoSEQ produced junction-only sequences that carried no quality scores. The data were produced by immunoSEQ multiplex PCR, yet TCRdb's version contains in-frame clones alone and is incomplete. V and J calls and clone size are as listed in that table; D and trimming were resolved from the DNA. The sample lists approximately 530,000 clones, roughly 95% occurring once. Germline CDR1 reads LNHDA; CDR2 reads SQIVND (reference sequence). The CDR3 runs 16 residues. V dropped 5 bases and J dropped 2; count of bases not matched to a gene: 11.

Specimen: naive CD4+ T cells sorted from blood. Subset indicated: CD45RA+ positively selected. This chain links TRBV19 with TRBJ1-2; 7 nucleotides align to TRBD1. This TCR was sampled from a woman between 25 and 40 years old in good health. In DNA form, the CDR3 reads TGTGCCAGTAGTCATATGTCCGGGACAGCGAACTATGGCTACACCTTC. It translates to CASSHMSGTANYGYTF.